These 26 T cell receptor beta chains were all obtained from the same sample, sequenced in a study of T cell repertoires in cytomegalovirus infection. Using its own MiXCR run on the reads, TCRdb lists one record per CDR3 protein. This table has 450,000 to 650,000 distinct CDR3 sequences, more than 20% appearing once. Sequenced sample: PBMCs. These receptors all stem from a human donor in good health (CMV status not recorded). Some clones in this sample may be carry-over from other donors' samples.

This clonotype appeared a few times. This chain connects TRBV4-1 to TRBJ1-1, with D maybe TRBD1 (5 bases). This CDR3 is built from 16 residues. V shed 3 bases and J shed 4 bases, with 18 bases lying between them. Germline V gives CDR1 MGHRA, CDR2 YSYEKL. This CDR3 reads CASSHTQGRVGTEAFF. CDR3 coding DNA: TGCGCCAGCAGCCACACTCAGGGCAGGGTCGGCACTGAAGCTTTCTTT.

In this sample, this clonotype turned up a few times. V and J are TRBV6-5 and TRBJ2-3; TRBD2 matches at 9 bases. The CDR3 is 16 amino acids. V lost 0 bases, J lost 6 bases, and 7 bases stayed unmatched. The germline CDR1 and CDR2 sequences are MNHEY and SVGAGI. CDR3 protein: CASSYSIGLAMDTQYF. The CDR3 region has the DNA TGTGCCAGCAGTTACTCGATAGGACTAGCGATGGATACGCAGTATTTT.

The chain recombines TRBV28 with TRBJ2-3, with unresolved D. CDR1 MDHEN and CDR2 SYDVKM come from the germline V gene. This CDR3 region has 14 residues. V was pared by 2 bases and J by 5 bases, with 11 bases between. CDR3: CASSLNRARDTQYF. The DNA of the CDR3 is TGTGCCAGCAGTTTAAACCGCGCCCGAGATACGCAGTATTTT. Complete variable domain (other parts from reference TRBV28 and TRBJ2-3): DVKVTQSSRYLVKRTGEKVFLECVQDMDHENMFWYRQDPGLGLRLIYFSYDVKMKEKGDIPEGYSVSREKKERFSLILESASTNQTSMYLCASSLNRARDTQYFGPGTRLTVL.

This clonotype was detected many times. The chain combines TRBV7-6 with TRBJ1-4; D uncertain. This CDR3 spans 15 amino acids. Germline V CDR1 and CDR2: SGHVS, FNYEAQ. Trimming removed 4 bases from V and 7 bases from J, with 16 bases in between. CDR3 nucleotides: TGTGCCAGCAGCTCCGGCCCCTCAATGGGTGAAAAACTGTTTTTT. This encodes CASSSGPSMGEKLFF. The full variable domain, its missing parts supplied by reference TRBV7-6 and TRBJ1-4, is GAGVSQSPRYKVTKRGQDVALRCDPISGHVSLYWYRQALGQGPEFLTYFNYEAQQDKSGLPNDRFSAERPEGSISTLTIQRTEQRDSAMYRCASSSGPSMGEKLFFGSGTQLSVL.

In this sample, this clonotype turned up a few times. The CDR3 coding sequence is TGTGCCAGCAGCTTCAGCCCGAACACCGGGGAGCTGTTTTTT. Its translation: CASSFSPNTGELFF. This rearrangement joins TRBV7-9 to TRBJ2-2; the D is unclear. Germline CDR1 SEHNR, CDR2 FQNEAQ (reference sequence). CDR3 length: 14 residues. V dropped 3 bases and J dropped 0 bases, with 5 bases sitting between them. Looking up the rest from reference TRBV7-9 and TRBJ2-2 gives the full variable domain: DTGVSQNPRHKITKRGQNVTFRCDPISEHNRLYWYRQTLGQGPEFLTYFQNEAQLEKSRLLSDRFSAERPKGSFSTLEIQRTEQGDSAMYLCASSFSPNTGELFFGEGSRLTVL.

This clonotype has more than one count but fewer than ten. V and J are TRBV6-2 or TRBV6-3 and TRBJ2-2; 7 bases map to TRBD1. CDR3 length equals 13 residues. V trimming: 8 bases; J trimming: 2 bases; junction bases outside the gene matches: 2. CDR1 and CDR2 (germline): MNHEY, SVGEGT. The CDR3 DNA is TGTGCCAGCCGGGACAGCAACACCGGGGAGCTGTTTTTT. Translating it yields CASRDSNTGELFF.

The CDR3 DNA reads TGTGCCAGCTTTCCCGGACAGGGCACAGATACGCAGTATTTT. As protein: CASFPGQGTDTQYF. The chain recombines TRBV6-2 or TRBV6-3 with TRBJ2-3; 7 nucleotides align to TRBD1. The CDR3 is 14 residues long. V lost 8 bases, J lost 1 base, and 6 bases stayed unmatched. In germline, CDR1 is MNHEY, CDR2 SVGEGT.

This clonotype was counted between two and nine times. The chain carries TRBV28 and TRBJ2-2; 9 bases are shared with TRBD2. This CDR3 has 16 amino acids. The germline gives CDR1 MDHEN, CDR2 SYDVKM. Unmatched junction bases numbered 1, after V lost 0 bases and J lost 2 bases. CDR3: CASSLWGLANTGELFF. Here the CDR3 DNA reads TGTGCCAGCAGTTTATGGGGACTAGCCAACACCGGGGAGCTGTTTTTT.

The chain links TRBV2 to TRBJ2-2, with 7 bases fitting TRBD2. The germline V gene encodes CDR1 SNHLY and CDR2 FYNNEI. J gave up 4 bases and V 5 bases, and 7 bases lay outside the gene matches. The CDR3 spans 15 residues. The CDR3 loop reads CASSRLATGTGELFF. CDR3 in DNA: TGTGCCAGCAGTCGACTAGCTACGGGCACCGGGGAGCTGTTTTTT.

The chain is built from TRBV7-2 and TRBJ2-2, with D hard to call. Deletions cut 1 base from V and 6 bases from J, with 6 bases between. This CDR3 is 13 amino acids long. CDR1 is SGHTA and CDR2 is FQGNSA in the germline V gene. CDR3 coding DNA: TGTGCCAGCAGCTTAGGATATCCCGGGGAGCTGTTTTTT. It encodes CASSLGYPGELFF.

V usage is TRBV28 and J usage is TRBJ1-1; possible D gene TRBD1, 6 bases. The CDR3 runs 13 residues. Trimming took 6 bases from V and 8 from J, leaving 16 bases between them. The germline gives CDR1 MDHEN, CDR2 SYDVKM. The CDR3 DNA is TGTGCCAGCAGGTTAACAGGGTCAAGAGAAGCTTTCTTT. Translation: CASRLTGSREAFF.

This clonotype was counted between two and nine times. The gene calls are TRBV29-1 and TRBJ2-1, with D perhaps matching TRBD1 or TRBD2 (5 bases each). The V and J ends lost 6 bases and 10 bases respectively, with 16 bases between them. The CDR3 sequence is 12 residues long. Germline V lookup: CDR1 SQVTM, CDR2 ANQGSEA. CDR3 DNA: TGCAGCGTGGAACGAGGGGCATGGGAGCAGTTCTTC. It yields the protein CSVERGAWEQFF.

The chain combines TRBV18 with TRBJ1-2, with 12 bases matching TRBD1. Looked up from germline, CDR1 is KGHSH and CDR2 is LQKENI. Trimming at V came to 6 bases and at J to 0 bases, leaving 5 bases not matched to a gene. The length of the CDR3 is 16 residues. Written as DNA, the CDR3 is TGTGCCAGCTCTCCGGGACAGGGGGCAGCTAACTATGGCTACACCTTC. Translated, it gives CASSPGQGAANYGYTF.

The chain links TRBV12-3 or TRBV12-4 to TRBJ2-3; 7 nucleotides line up with TRBD1. The junction had 12 bases not matched to a gene; V was cut back by 7 bases and J by 2 bases. CDR3 length: 16 residues. The CDR3 coding sequence is TGTGCCAGCAAGCGGCTGGGTAAGGGGGCCACAGATACGCAGTATTTT. This sequence encodes CASKRLGKGATDTQYF.

The V gene is TRBV2, the J gene TRBJ2-3, with D perhaps matching TRBD2 (5 bases). The CDR3 runs to 14 residues. Germline V gives CDR1 SNHLY, CDR2 FYNNEI. The V end lost 6 bases, the J end lost 6 bases, and 16 bases lay between the germline ends. The DNA of the CDR3 is TGTGCCAGCAGCCCTCAAGGGAGACTTGATACGCAGTATTTT. The encoded protein is CASSPQGRLDTQYF.

The chain employs TRBV20-1 and TRBJ1-2; 7 positions match TRBD1. V was clipped by 1 base and J by 5 bases; unmatched bases: 7. The length of the CDR3 is 14 residues. Germline CDR1 DFQATT, CDR2 SNEGSKA (reference sequence). The CDR3 sequence: CSARATGTDYGYTF. The CDR3 nucleotides are TGCAGTGCTAGAGCCACCGGGACAGATTATGGCTACACCTTC.

This clonotype has a handful of counts. This sequence joins TRBV28 and TRBJ2-3, with 8 bases that match TRBD1. Trimming at V came to 6 bases and at J to 1 base, leaving 6 bases not matched to a gene. The CDR3 runs to 15 residues. Germline-derived CDR1 and CDR2 are MDHEN and SYDVKM. The CDR3 DNA reads TGTGCCAGCAGCCCAGGGGGCTTCGGCACAGATACGCAGTATTTT. It is translated as CASSPGGFGTDTQYF.

This clonotype was counted between two and nine times. This chain uses TRBV7-9 with TRBJ2-7; D gene ambiguous. The CDR3 spans 14 residues. Trimming cost V 0 bases and J 5 bases, with 11 bases left between them. Germline V gives CDR1 SEHNR, CDR2 FQNEAQ (reference sequence). The CDR3 nucleotides are TGTGCCAGCAGCTTAGCGGGCCCGGGCCACGAGCAGTACTTC. Its protein is CASSLAGPGHEQYF.

The genes are TRBV7-9 and TRBJ1-3; 7 positions match TRBD1. The CDR3 is made up of 15 amino acids. Germline V gene lookup returns CDR1 SEHNR and CDR2 FQNEAQ (reference sequence). V lost 8 bases and J lost 2; bases outside the gene matches: 9. Here the CDR3 DNA reads TGTGCCAGCGGGGACGGGACAGCACCTGGAAACACCATATATTTT. Protein sequence: CASGDGTAPGNTIYF.

This clonotype was counted only a few times. The chain links TRBV6-2 or TRBV6-3 to TRBJ2-7, with TRBD2 identical over 14 bases. Germline V gives CDR1 MNHEY, CDR2 SVGEGT. The CDR3 contains 18 residues. The V segment lost 4 bases and the J segment 6 bases; nucleotides outside the gene matches: 14. The CDR3 here is CASSLIGTSGSLGGEQYV. As DNA, the CDR3 is TGTGCCAGCAGTTTAATAGGGACTAGCGGGAGTTTAGGAGGCGAGCAGTACGTC.

This chain uses TRBV27 with TRBJ1-1; unclear D gene. V lost 4 bases and J lost 2, with 11 bases in between. The germline V gene has CDR1 MNHEY and CDR2 SMNVEV (reference sequence). This CDR3 is 14 amino acids long. The CDR3 sequence is CASSSPLRNTEAFF. DNA of the CDR3: TGTGCCAGCAGTTCACCTCTTAGAAACACTGAAGCTTTCTTT.

Many counts were recorded for this clonotype. This rearrangement joins TRBV6-1 to TRBJ2-1; TRBD2 might be the D (5 bases). V lost 7 bases to trimming and J lost 0 bases, with 19 bases between them. This CDR3 contains 17 residues. Germline values: CDR1 MNHNS, CDR2 SASEGT. CDR3 sequence: CASMGRQIGRSYNEQFF. CDR3 bases: TGTGCCAGCATGGGGAGACAAATCGGACGCTCCTACAATGAGCAGTTCTTC.

The sample holds a few counts of this clonotype. This chain links TRBV6-2 or TRBV6-3 with TRBJ2-7, with 14 bases aligning to TRBD2. V shed 5 bases and J 5 bases; nucleotides not matched to a gene: 5. Germline-derived CDR1 and CDR2 are MNHEY and SVGEGT. CDR3 length: 15 amino acids. CDR3 region: CASSPGTSGSDEQYF. CDR3 nucleotide sequence: TGTGCCAGCAGTCCCGGGACTAGCGGGAGTGACGAGCAGTACTTC.

In this sample, this clonotype turned up a few times. The V call is TRBV2, the J call TRBJ2-3; D gene unclear. The CDR3 runs 14 residues. Germline loops: CDR1 SNHLY, CDR2 FYNNEI. The V end was cut by 6 bases, the J end by 3 bases, with 13 bases between. The CDR3 loop reads CASRVRQNTDTQYF. CDR3 DNA: TGTGCCAGCAGAGTTCGGCAGAATACAGATACGCAGTATTTT. Variable domain in full (rest from reference TRBV2 and TRBJ2-3): EPEVTQTPSHQVTQMGQEVILRCVPISNHLYFYWYRQILGQKVEFLVSFYNNEISEKSEIFDDQFSVERPDGSNFTLKIRSTKLEDSAMYFCASRVRQNTDTQYFGPGTRLTVL.

The chain joins TRBV12-3 or TRBV12-4 to TRBJ1-3; maybe TRBD1 (5 bases). The CDR3 sequence is 14 residues long. With 7 bases removed from V and 0 bases from J, the gap between germline ends came to 10 bases. DNA for the CDR3: TGTGCCAGCACCGGGGCGAGCTCTGGAAACACCATATATTTT. Its protein is CASTGASSGNTIYF.

This clonotype was seen only a few times. V and J are TRBV10-1 and TRBJ2-1; TRBD2 might be the D (6 bases). Germline lookup yields CDR1 WNHNN and CDR2 SYGVQD (reference sequence). This CDR3 comprises 14 residues. Trimming left V 2 bases short and J 7 bases short, with 12 bases between. The CDR3 loop reads CASSERRDGNEQFF. The CDR3 region has the DNA TGCGCCAGCAGTGAGAGGAGGGATGGGAATGAGCAGTTCTTC.